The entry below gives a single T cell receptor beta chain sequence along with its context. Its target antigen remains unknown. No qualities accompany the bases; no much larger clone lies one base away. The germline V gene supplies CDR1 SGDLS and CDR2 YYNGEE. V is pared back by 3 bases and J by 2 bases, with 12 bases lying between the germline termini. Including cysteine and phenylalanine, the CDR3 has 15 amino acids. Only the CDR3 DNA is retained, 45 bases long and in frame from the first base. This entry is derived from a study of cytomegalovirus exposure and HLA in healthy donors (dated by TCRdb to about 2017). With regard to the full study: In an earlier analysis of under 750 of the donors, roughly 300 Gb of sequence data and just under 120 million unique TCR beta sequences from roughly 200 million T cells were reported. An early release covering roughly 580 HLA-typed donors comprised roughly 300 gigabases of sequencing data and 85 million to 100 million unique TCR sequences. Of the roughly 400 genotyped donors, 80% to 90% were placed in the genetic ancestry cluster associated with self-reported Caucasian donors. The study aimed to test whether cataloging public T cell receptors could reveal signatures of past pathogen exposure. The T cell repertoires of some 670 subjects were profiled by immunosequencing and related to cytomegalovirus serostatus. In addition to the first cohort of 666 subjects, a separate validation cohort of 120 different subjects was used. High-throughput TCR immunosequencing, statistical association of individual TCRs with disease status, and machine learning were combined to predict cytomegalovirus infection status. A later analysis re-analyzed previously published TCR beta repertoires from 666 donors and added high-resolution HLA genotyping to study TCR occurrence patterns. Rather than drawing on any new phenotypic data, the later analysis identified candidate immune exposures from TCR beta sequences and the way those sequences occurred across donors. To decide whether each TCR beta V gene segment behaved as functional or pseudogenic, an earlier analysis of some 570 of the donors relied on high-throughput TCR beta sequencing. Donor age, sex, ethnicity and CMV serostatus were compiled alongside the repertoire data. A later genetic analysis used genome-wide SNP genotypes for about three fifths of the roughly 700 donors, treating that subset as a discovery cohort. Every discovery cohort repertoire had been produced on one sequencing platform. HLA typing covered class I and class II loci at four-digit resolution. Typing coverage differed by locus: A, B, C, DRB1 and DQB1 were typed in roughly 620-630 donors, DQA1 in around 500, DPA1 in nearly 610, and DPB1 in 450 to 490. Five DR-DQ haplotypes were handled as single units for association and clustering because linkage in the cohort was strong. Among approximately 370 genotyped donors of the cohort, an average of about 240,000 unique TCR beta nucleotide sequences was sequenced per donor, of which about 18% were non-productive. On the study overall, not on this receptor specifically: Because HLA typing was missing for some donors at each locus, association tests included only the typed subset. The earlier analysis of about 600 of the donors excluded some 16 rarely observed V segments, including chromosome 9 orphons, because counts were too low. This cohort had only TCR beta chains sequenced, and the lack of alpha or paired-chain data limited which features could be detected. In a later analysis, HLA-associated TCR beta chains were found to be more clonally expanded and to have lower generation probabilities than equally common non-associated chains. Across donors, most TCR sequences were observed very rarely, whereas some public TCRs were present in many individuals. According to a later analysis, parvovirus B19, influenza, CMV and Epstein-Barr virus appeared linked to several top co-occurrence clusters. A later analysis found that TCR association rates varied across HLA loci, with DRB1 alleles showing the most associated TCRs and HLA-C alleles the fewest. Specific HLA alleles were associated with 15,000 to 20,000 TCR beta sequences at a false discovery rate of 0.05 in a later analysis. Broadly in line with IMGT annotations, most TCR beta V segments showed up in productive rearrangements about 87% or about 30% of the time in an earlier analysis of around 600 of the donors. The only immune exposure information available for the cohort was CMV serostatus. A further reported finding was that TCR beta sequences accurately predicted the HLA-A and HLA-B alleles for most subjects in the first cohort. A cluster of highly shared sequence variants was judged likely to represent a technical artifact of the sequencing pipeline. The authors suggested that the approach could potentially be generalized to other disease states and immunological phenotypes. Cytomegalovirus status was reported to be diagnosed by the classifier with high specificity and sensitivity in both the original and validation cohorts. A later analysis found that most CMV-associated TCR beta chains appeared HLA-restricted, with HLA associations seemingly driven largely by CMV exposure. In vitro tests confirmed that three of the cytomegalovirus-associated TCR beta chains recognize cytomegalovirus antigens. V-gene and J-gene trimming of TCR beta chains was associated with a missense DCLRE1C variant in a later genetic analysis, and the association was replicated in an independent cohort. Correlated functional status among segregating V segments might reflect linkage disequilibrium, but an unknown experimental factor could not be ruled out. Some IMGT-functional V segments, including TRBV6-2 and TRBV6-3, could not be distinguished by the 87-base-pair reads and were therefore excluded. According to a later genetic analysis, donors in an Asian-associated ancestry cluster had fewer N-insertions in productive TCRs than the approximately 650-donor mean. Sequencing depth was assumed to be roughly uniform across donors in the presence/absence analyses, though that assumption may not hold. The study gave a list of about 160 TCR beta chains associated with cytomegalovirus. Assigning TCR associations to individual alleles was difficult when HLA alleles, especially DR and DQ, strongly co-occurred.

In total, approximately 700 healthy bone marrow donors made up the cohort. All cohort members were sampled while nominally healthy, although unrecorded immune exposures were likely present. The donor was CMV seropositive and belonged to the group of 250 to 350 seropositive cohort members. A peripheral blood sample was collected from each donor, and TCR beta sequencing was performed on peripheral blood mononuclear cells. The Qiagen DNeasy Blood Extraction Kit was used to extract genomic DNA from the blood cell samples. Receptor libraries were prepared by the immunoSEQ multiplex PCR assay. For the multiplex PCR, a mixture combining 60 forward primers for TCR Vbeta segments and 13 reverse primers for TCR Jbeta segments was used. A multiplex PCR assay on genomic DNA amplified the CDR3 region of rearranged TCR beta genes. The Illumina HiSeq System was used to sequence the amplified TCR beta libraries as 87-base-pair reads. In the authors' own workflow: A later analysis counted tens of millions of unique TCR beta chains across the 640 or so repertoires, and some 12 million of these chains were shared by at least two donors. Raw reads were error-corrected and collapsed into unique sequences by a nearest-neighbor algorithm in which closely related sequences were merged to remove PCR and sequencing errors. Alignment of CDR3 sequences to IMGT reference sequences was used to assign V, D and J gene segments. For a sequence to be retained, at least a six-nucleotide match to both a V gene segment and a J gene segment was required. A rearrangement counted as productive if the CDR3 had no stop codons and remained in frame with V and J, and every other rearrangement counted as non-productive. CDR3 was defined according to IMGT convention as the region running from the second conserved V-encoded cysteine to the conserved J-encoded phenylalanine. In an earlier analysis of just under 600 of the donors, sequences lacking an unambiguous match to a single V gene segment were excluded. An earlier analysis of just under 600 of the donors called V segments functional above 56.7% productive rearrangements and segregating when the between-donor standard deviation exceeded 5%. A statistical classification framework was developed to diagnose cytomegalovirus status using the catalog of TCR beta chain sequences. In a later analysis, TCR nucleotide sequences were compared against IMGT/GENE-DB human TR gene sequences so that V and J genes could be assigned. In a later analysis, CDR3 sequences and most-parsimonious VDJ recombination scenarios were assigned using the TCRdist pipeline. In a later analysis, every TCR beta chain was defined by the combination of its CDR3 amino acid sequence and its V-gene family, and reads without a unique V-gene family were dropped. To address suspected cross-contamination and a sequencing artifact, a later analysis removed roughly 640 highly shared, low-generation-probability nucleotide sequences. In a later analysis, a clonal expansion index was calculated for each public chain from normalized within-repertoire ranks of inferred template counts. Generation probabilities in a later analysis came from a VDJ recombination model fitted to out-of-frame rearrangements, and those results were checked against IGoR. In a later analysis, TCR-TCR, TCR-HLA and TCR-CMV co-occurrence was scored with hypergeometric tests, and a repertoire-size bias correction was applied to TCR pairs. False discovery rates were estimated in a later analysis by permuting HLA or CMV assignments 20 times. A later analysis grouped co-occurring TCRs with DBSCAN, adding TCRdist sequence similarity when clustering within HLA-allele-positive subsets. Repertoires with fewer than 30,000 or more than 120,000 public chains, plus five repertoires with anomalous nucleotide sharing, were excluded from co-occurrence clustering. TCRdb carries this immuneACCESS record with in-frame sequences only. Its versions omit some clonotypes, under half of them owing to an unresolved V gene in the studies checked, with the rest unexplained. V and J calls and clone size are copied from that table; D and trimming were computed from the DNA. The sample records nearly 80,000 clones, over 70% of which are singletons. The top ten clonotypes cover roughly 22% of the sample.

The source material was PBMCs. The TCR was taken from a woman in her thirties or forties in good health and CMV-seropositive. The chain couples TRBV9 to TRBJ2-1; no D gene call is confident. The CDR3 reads CASSDQSFPYNEQFF. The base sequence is TGTGCCAGCAGCGATCAGTCATTTCCCTACAATGAGCAGTTCTTC. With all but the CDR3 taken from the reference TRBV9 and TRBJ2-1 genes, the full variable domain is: DSGVTQTPKHLITATGQRVTLRCSPRSGDLSVYWYQQSLDQGLQFLIQYYNGEERAKGNILERFSAQQFPDLHSELNLSSLELGDSALYFCASSDQSFPYNEQFFGPGTRLTVL.